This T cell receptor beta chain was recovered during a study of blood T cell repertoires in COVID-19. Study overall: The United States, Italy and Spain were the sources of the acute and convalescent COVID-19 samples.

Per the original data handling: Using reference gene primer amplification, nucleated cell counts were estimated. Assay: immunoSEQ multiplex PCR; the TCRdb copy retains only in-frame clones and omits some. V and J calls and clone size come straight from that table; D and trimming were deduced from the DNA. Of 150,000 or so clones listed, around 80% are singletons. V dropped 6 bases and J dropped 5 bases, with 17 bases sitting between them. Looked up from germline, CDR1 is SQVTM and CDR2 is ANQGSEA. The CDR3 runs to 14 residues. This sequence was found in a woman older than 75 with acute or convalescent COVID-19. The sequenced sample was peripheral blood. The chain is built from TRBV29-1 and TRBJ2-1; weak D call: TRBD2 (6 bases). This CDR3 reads CSVAQVGGNNEQFF. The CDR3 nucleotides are TGCAGCGTAGCACAGGTGGGGGGAAACAATGAGCAGTTCTTC.